Sequencing of this T cell receptor beta chain was carried out in a study of regulatory T cells in long-lasting Graves disease. Germline V lookup: CDR1 LNHDA, CDR2 SQIVND (reference sequence). Trimming took 7 bases from V and 3 from J, leaving 12 bases between them. The CDR3 consists of 13 residues. This clonotype was picked up many times. Arm-PCR with iRepertoire HTBI primers amplified the CDR3 regions for these TCR beta libraries. TCRdb called the multiplex PCR reads again in MiXCR, with one record for every CDR3 protein. The data show 250,000 to 300,000 distinct CDR3 sequences, 18% seen once. Noted time point: newly diagnosed GD, antithyroid drugs for less than 3 months. There was RNA extracted from PBMCs, and the TCR library was made from it. The same data also went into a second study, on T cells in Graves' hyperthyroidism and ophthalmopathy.

This sample comprised peripheral blood mononuclear cells (PBMCs), obtained at new diagnosis, from a patient treated with antithyroid drugs. The rearrangement uses TRBV19 and TRBJ1-1; D is possibly TRBD1 (5 bases). This receptor was identified in a woman in her twenties or thirties with Graves disease. In DNA, the CDR3 is TGTGCCAGTATGGACACCGCTTACACTGAAGCTTTCTTT. This gives the protein CASMDTAYTEAFF.